This TCR beta chain was profiled in a study of control samples from healthy donors and cancer patients. Germline V lookup: CDR1 MNHNS, CDR2 SASEGT. The CDR3 consists of 15 residues. V dropped 3 bases and J dropped 5 bases, with 14 bases sitting between them. Here immunoSEQ multiplex PCR was the method, and the copy in TCRdb shows in-frame clones only, minus some. Among 150,000 to 160,000 clones, around 95% were seen once, and the ten largest hold approximately 5.7%. The gene calls are TRBV6-1 and TRBJ1-5; D is perhaps TRBD1 (6 bases). This receptor was obtained from a middle-aged man in good health. The source material was blood. The CDR3 loop is CASSDRAGVDQPQHF. CDR3 sequence (DNA): TGTGCCAGCAGTGATAGGGCAGGGGTTGATCAGCCCCAGCATTTT.